This T cell receptor (beta chain) derives from a study of breast tumors, draining lymph nodes, adjacent tissues. Axillary draining lymph nodes of breast cancer patients supplied the node samples. MiXCR, run by TCRdb on the multiplex PCR reads, gives a single entry per CDR3 protein. This sample has 80,000 to 130,000 distinct CDR3 sequences, with around 20% found just once. Of note for this clonotype: What it binds is unknown. Given a much more abundant clone one base away, this may be a read error.

Per germline, CDR1 SEHNR and CDR2 FQNEAQ (reference sequence). The CDR3 covers 15 residues. Points from the study as a whole: Luminal-like breast cancer showed significantly higher tumor–nontumor repertoire similarity than basal-like.

The clonotype was recovered from a female donor with breast cancer. Some clones in this sample may be carry-over from other donors' samples. J is TRBJ2-2 and V is TRBV7-9; the D gene could be TRBD1 or TRBD2 (5 bases each). The sequenced sample was axillary lymph node tissue. CDR3 in amino acids: CASSTEGQKTGELVF. DNA of the CDR3: TGTGCCAGCAGCACCGAGGGGCAGAAGACCGGGGAGCTGGTTTTT.